This TCR beta chain was profiled in a study of blood T cell repertoires in COVID-19. V dropped 6 bases and J dropped 6; count of bases not matched to a gene: 1. The CDR3 has 12 amino acids. Looked up from germline, CDR1 is SGHAT and CDR2 is FQNNGV. In the original processing: Nucleated cell counts were estimated from reference gene primer amplification. Generated by immunoSEQ multiplex PCR, the TCRdb table keeps only in-frame clones and is missing some. V and J calls plus clone size are reproduced from that table; the DNA served to infer D and trimming. The data contain 150,000 to 200,000 clones, approximately 87% of them singletons.

The chain recombines TRBV11-2 with TRBJ1-2; the match to TRBD1 covers 10 bases. This TCR came from a woman between 50 and 59 years old who had recovered from COVID-19. The sequencing input was PBMCs or T cells enriched from blood (not recorded which). The CDR3 nucleotides are TGTGCCAGCAGGACAGGGGGCGATGGCTACACCTTC. Its translation is CASRTGGDGYTF.